This T cell receptor (beta chain) emerged from a study of CD8 T cells in ankylosing spondylitis. MiXCR, run by TCRdb on the 5' RACE reads, gives a single entry per CDR3 protein. The sample includes under 850,000 distinct CDR3 sequences, around a fifth of them seen just once. Regarding the study as a whole: Blood of patients with ankylosing spondylitis appeared to be characterized by a TCR beta motif of several highly homologous variants. Disease-linked clones, CD8+, were relatively rare in peripheral blood. Reports say disease-linked clones showed up significantly more in matched ankylosing spondylitis synovial fluid.

About this clonotype: Its matching antigen is unknown.

This receptor was taken from a male donor with ankylosing spondylitis. Specimen: blood, either unsorted or a sorted T cell fraction (not recorded which).

As DNA, the CDR3 is TGCGCCAGCAGCCAAGATTTAGCTCAGGTCGGCAACTATGGCTACACCTTC. Residues: CASSQDLAQVGNYGYTF. The chain employs TRBV4-1 and TRBJ1-2; no reliable D call. V lost 0 bases and J lost 2, with 16 bases in between. The CDR3 length is 17 residues. CDR1 and CDR2 from the germline V gene are MGHRA and YSYEKL.